Below, 2 T cell receptor beta chains from the same sample are listed, as sequenced in a study of cytomegalovirus exposure and HLA in healthy donors. PCR primers comprised 60 Vbeta and 13 Jbeta primers. Some clones are missing from TCRdb's copy, which holds only in-frame ones; the method was immunoSEQ multiplex PCR. The table lists some 130,000 clones, 77% of them singletons. Input material: PBMCs. These receptors all stem from a male donor in good health and CMV-seropositive.

The chain employs TRBV7-9 and TRBJ1-6; 7 bases match TRBD1. The CDR3 loop spans 17 amino acids. Germline loops: CDR1 SEHNR, CDR2 FQNEAQ (reference sequence). J was trimmed by 7 bases and V by 1 base; bases with no gene match: 10. The CDR3 DNA follows: TGTGCCAGCAGCTTAGTGCCAGGGGGGACTCCGAATTCACCCCTCCACTTT. Protein product: CASSLVPGGTPNSPLHF.

V usage is TRBV5-1 and J usage is TRBJ2-5; 7 bases align to TRBD2. This CDR3 region has 15 residues. Germline lookup yields CDR1 SGHRS and CDR2 YFSETQ. The V gene end was trimmed by 4 bases and the J gene end by 2 bases; junction bases not matched to a gene: 8. The chain's CDR3 is CASSLGLDPQETQYF. For the CDR3, the DNA is TGCGCCAGCAGCCTTGGACTAGACCCTCAAGAGACCCAGTACTTC.